This TCR beta chain stems from a study of vaccination and CD4 T cells after COVID-19. The overall study: Convalescents were six males and four females, two of them Hispanic. Overlapping spike peptides of SARS-CoV-2, HCoV-NL63, HCoV-OC43 and HCoV-229E stimulated the cells.

Details on this clonotype: Its antigen is not known.

V was pared by 7 bases and J by 4 bases, with 17 bases between. The CDR3 is 14 amino acids. CDR1 and CDR2 (germline): SNHLY, FYNNEI. As for treatment: approximately 11-day PBMC culture with coronavirus spike peptide pools or control peptides (ViraFEST assay). CD4+ T-cell collection from the unexposed donor predated the COVID-19 pandemic (2011-2018). Cultured CD4+ T cells had their DNA profiled by the Oncomine TCR Beta short-read assay. Scientists extracted genomic DNA from CD4+ T cells grown in culture. In TCRdb, the PCR reads were re-called with MiXCR into one record per CDR3 protein. Of fewer than 13,000 distinct CDR3 sequences listed, around 37% are singletons.

The specimen was CD4+ T cells from blood, cultured in vitro. The V gene is TRBV2, the J gene TRBJ2-7; D is perhaps TRBD1 (6 bases). This receptor was taken from a human donor in good health. The CDR3 sequence is CASTRTARGYEQYF. The CDR3, as DNA: TGTGCCAGCACCCGGACAGCGAGAGGGTACGAGCAGTACTTC. Combining the CDR3 with reference TRBV2 and TRBJ2-7 gives the whole variable domain EPEVTQTPSHQVTQMGQEVILRCVPISNHLYFYWYRQILGQKVEFLVSFYNNEISEKSEIFDDQFSVERPDGSNFTLKIRSTKLEDSAMYFCASTRTARGYEQYFGPGTRLTVT.